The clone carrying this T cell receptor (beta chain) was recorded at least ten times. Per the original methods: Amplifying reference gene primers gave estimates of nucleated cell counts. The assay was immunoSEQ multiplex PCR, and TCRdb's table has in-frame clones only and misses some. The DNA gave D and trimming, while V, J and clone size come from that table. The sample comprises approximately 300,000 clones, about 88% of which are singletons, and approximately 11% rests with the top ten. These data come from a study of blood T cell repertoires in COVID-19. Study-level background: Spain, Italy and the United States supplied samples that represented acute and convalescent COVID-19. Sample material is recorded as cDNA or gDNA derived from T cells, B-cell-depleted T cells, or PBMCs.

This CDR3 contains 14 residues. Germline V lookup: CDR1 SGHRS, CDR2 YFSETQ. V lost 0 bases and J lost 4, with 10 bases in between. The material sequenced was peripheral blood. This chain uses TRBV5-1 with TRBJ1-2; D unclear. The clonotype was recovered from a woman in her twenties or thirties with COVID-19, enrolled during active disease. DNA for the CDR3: TGCGCCAGCAGCTTGGGGGATCGGGGCTATGGCTACACCTTC. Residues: CASSLGDRGYGYTF.